This note documents a single TCR beta chain sequence. Donors included only healthy HIV-negative adults lacking recent acute infections or vaccinations. This record belongs to a study of shared clonotypes between healthy human individuals. Authors' analysis steps: ImmunoSEQ supplied junction-only sequences lacking quality scores, so filtering was different. Assay: immunoSEQ multiplex PCR; the TCRdb copy retains only in-frame clones and omits some. V, J and clone size are those of that table, while D and trimming were read from the DNA. Here the sample spans nearly 1 million clones, approximately 76% being singletons. Germline CDR1 reads SGHVS; CDR2 reads FQNEAQ. V gave up 6 bases and J gave up 0 bases, with 15 bases separating them. The CDR3 totals 15 residues.

This receptor was obtained from a man between 18 and 29 years old in good health. Input material: memory CD4+ T cells sorted from blood. Subset meaning: CD45RA-negative fraction. The rearrangement links TRBV7-8 to TRBJ2-7; possibly TRBD2 for D (6 bases). The DNA for the CDR3 is TGTGCCAGCAGTTCCATGGCGGGGAGCTCCTACGAGCAGTACTTC. This gives the protein CASSSMAGSSYEQYF.